This T cell receptor (beta chain) comes out of a study of T cells of healthy individuals. MiXCR, applied by TCRdb to the 5' RACE reads, yields one record per CDR3 protein. The sample has over 40,000 distinct CDR3 sequences, roughly 4.3% seen once. V gave up 0 bases and J gave up 4 bases, with 12 bases separating them. Germline lookup yields CDR1 LGHNA and CDR2 YNFKEQ. The CDR3 is 15 amino acids. This clonotype was detected only a few times. The chain is built from TRBV4-2 and TRBJ1-2; possibly TRBD1 for D (6 bases). The clonotype comes from a human donor in good health. CDR3 in amino acids: CASSQETGTGYGYTF. DNA for the CDR3: TGTGCCAGCAGCCAAGAAACAGGGACGGGCTATGGCTACACCTTC.